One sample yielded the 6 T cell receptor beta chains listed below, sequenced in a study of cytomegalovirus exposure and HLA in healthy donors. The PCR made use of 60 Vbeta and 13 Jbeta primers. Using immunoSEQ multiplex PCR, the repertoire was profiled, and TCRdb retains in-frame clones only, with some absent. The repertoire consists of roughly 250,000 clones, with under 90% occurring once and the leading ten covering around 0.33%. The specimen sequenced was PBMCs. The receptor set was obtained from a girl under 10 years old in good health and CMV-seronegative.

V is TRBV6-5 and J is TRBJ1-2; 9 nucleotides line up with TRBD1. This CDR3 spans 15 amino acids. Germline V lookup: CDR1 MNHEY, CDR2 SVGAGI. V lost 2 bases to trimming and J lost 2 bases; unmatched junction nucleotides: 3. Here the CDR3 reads CASSYGQGINYGYTF. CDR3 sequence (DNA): TGTGCCAGCAGTTACGGACAGGGGATAAACTATGGCTACACCTTC.

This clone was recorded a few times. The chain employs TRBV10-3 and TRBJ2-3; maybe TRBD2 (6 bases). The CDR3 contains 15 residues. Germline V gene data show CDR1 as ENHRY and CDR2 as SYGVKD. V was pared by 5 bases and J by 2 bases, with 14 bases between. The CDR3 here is CAISRELESTDTQYF. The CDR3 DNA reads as TGTGCCATCAGTCGGGAGTTGGAATCCACAGATACGCAGTATTTT.

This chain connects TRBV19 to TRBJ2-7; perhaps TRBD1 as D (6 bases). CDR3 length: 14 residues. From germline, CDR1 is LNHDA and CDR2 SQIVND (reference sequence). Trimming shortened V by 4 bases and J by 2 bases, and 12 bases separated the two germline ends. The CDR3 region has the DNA TGTGCCAGTAGTACTGGGGGCCGGGCCTACGAGCAGTACTTC. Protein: CASSTGGRAYEQYF.

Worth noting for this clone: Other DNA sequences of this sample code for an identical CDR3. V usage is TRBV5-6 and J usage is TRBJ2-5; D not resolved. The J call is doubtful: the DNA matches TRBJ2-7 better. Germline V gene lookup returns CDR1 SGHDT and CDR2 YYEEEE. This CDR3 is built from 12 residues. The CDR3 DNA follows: TGTGCCAGCAGCTCGAGCTCCTACGAGCAGTACTTC. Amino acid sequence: CASSSSSYEQYF.

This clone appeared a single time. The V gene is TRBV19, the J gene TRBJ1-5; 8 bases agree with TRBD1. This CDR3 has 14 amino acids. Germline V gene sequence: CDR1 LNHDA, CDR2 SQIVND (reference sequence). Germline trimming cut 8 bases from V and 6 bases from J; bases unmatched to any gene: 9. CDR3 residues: CASEDRVAGQPQHF. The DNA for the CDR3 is TGTGCCAGTGAGGACAGGGTAGCTGGTCAGCCCCAGCATTTT.

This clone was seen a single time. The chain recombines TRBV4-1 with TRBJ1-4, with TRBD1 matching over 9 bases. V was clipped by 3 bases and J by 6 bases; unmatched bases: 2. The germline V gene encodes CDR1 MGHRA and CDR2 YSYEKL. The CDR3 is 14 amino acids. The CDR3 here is CASSQTGGDEKLFF. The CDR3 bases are TGCGCCAGCAGCCAGACAGGGGGAGATGAAAAACTGTTTTTT.